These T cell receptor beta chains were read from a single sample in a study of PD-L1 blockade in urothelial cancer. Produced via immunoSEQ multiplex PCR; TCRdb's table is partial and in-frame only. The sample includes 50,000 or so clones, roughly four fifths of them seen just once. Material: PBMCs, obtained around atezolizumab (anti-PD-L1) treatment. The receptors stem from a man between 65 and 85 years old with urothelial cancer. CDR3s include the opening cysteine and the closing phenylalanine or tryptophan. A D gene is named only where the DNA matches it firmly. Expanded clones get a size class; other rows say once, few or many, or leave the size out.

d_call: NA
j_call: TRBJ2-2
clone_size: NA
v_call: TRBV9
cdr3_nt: TGTGCCAGCAGCGTCGTAGCGAACACCGGGGAGCTGTTTTTT
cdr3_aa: CASSVVANTGELFF

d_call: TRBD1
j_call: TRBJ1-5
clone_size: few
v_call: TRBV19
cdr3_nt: TGTGCCAGTAGTACGGGACAGGTAAATTTTCAGCCCCAGCATTTT
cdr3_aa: CASSTGQVNFQPQHF

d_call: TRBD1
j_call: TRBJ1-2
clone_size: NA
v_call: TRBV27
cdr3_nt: TGTGCCACCCTTCCGGGACAGGGGGTCCACGGGCCTGGCTACACCTTC
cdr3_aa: CATLPGQGVHGPGYTF

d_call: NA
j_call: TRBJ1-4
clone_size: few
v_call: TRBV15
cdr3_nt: TGTGCCACCAGCGAACTACCTCCCGGGGGGAATAAGGTTGAAAAACTGTTTTTT
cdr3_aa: CATSELPPGGNKVEKLFF

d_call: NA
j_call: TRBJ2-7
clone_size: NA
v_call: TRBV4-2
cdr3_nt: TGTGCCAGCAGCCAGGGGGGGCAGGGCCACTCCGAGCAGTACTTC
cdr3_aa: CASSQGGQGHSEQYF

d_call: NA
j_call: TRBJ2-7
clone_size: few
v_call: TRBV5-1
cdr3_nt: TGCGCCAGCAGCTTGACAGGGAGCGAGCAGTACTTC
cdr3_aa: CASSLTGSEQYF

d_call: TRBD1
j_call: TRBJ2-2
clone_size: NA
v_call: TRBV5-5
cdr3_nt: TGTGCCAGCAGCTTGGGACAGGGGGGTTCCGGGGAGCTGTTTTTT
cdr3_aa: CASSLGQGGSGELFF

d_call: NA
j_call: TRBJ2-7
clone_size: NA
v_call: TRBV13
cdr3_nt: TGTGCCAGCAGCTATGGGACTTCACTCTCCTACGAGCAGTACTTC
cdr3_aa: CASSYGTSLSYEQYF

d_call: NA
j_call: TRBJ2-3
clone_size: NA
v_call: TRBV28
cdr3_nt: TGTGCCAGCAGCTACGATCCATCCGGGAGAGGCTCGAATACGCAGTATTTT
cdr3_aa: CASSYDPSGRGSNTQYF

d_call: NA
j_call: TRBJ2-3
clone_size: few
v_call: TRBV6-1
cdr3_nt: TGTGCCAGCTCAGGACAGTCAGGAGCAGATACGCAGTATTTT
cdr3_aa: CASSGQSGADTQYF

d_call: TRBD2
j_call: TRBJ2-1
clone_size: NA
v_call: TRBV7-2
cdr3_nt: TGTGCCAGCCAACTGGCGGGGGGTGAGCAGTTCTTC
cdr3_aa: CASQLAGGEQFF

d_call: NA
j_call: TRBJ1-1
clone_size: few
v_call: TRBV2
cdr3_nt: TGTGCCAGCAGCGACGACAGCACTGAAGCTTTCTTT
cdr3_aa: CASSDDSTEAFF

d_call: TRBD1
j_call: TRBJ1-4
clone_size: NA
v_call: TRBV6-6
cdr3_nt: TGTGCCAGCAGTCCCGGGACAGGGGCCGAAAAACTGTTTTTT
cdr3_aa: CASSPGTGAEKLFF

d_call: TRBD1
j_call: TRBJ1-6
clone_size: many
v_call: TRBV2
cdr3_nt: TGTGCCAGCCTTGGAGGGGGCGAAGCCCTCCACTTT
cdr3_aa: CASLGGGEALHF

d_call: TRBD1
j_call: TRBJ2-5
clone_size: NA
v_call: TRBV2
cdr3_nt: TGTGCCAGCAGTGCGGGCAGGGGGTGGGCCCAGTACTTC
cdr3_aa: CASSAGRGWAQYF

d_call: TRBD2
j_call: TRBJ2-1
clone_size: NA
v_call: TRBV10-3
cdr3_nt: TGTGCCATCAGTGAGTCAGGACTAGCGGGAGGGGATCATAGTGGTGAGCAGTTCTTC
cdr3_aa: CAISESGLAGGDHSGEQFF

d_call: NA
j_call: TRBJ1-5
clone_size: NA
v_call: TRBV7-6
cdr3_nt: TGTGCCAGCAGCTTAGACGGGGGGAGCAATCAGCCCCAGCATTTT
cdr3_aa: CASSLDGGSNQPQHF

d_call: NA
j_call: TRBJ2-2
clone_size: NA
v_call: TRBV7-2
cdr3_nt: TGTGCCAGCAGCCGAACGCAGGGGTCGTACACCGGGGAGCTGTTTTTT
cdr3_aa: CASSRTQGSYTGELFF

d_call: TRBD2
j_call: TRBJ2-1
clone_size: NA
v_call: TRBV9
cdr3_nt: TGTGCCAGCAGCGGGACTAGCGGGAGAGGCGAGCAGTTCTTC
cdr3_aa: CASSGTSGRGEQFF

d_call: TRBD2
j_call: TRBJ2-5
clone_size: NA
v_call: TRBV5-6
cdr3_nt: TGTGCCAGCAGCTTGGCCGCGGAGGCTAGCGGGGGCCCGGAGACCCAGTACTTC
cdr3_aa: CASSLAAEASGGPETQYF

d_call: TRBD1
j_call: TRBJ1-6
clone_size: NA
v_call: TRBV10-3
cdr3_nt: TGTGCCATCAGTGACCAGGGACAGGGGGCCCGGAACGTCCACTTT
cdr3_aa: CAISDQGQGARNVHF

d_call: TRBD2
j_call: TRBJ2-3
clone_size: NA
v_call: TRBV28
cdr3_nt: TGTGCCAGCAGGCGGGGGGGTAGCACAGATACGCAGTATTTT
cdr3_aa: CASRRGGSTDTQYF

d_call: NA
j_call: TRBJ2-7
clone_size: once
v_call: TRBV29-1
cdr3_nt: TGCAGCGTTGACGGGGGACAGACAAGCACCCACGAGCAGTACTTC
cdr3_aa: CSVDGGQTSTHEQYF

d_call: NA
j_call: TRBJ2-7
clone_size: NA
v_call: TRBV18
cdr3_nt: TGTGCCAGCTCGCAACTAGAGGCCTACGAGCAGTACTTC
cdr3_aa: CASSQLEAYEQYF

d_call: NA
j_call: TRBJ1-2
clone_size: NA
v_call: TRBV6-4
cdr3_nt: TGTGCCAGCAGTGTATACTTCCAGGGGAACTATGGCTACACCTTC
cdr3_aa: CASSVYFQGNYGYTF

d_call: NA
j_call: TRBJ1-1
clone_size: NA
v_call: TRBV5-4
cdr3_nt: TGTGCCAGCAGCCTGAACTCGAACACTGAAGCTTTCTTT
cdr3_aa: CASSLNSNTEAFF

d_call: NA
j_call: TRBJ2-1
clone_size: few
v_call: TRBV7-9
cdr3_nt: TGTGCCAGCAGCTTCGGGGAGGAGCAGTTCTTC
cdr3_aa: CASSFGEEQFF

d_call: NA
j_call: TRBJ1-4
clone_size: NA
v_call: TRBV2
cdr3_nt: TGTGCCAGCCGAGACAGAACTAATGAAAAACTGTTTTTT
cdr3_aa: CASRDRTNEKLFF

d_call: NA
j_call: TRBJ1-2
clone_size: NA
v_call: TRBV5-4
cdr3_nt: TGTGCCAGCAGCGATAGTAAGAGTGATAACAGGGTTGTTGGCTACACCTTC
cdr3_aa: CASSDSKSDNRVVGYTF

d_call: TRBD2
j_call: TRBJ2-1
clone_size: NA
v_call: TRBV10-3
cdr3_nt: TGTGCCATCAGTGATGGGGTAGCGGGGTTAGAAGGAGAGCAGTTCTTC
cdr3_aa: CAISDGVAGLEGEQFF

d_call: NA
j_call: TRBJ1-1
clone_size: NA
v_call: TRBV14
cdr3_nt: TGTGCCAGCAGCCCGCCCCGGGGGTCCACTGAAGCTTTCTTT
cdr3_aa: CASSPPRGSTEAFF

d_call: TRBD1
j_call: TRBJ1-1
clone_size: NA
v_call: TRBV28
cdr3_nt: TGTGCCAGCAGAGCGCGGACAGGGTTTACCGCCGAAGCTTTCTTT
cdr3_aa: CASRARTGFTAEAFF

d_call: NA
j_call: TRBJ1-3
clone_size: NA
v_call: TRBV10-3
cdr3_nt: TGTGCCATCAGTGAGTCTCGGAACAGTGGGCACATATATTTT
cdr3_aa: CAISESRNSGHIYF

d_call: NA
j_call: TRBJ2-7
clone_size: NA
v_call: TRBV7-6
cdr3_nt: TGTGCCAGCAGCCAAGGACAGTCCTACGAGCAGTACTTC
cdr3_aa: CASSQGQSYEQYF

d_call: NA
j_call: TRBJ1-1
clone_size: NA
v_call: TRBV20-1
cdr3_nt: TGCAGTGCCCAGGGGTGGACTGAAGCTTTCTTT
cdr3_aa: CSAQGWTEAFF

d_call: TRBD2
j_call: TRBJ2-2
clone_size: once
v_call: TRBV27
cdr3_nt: TGTGCCAGCAGTCCCCTAGCGGGAGGGACCGGGGAGCTGTTTTTT
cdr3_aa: CASSPLAGGTGELFF

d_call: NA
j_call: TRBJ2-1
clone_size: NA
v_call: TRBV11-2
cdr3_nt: TGTGCCAGCAGCTTAGCTACAGGCTACAATGAGCAGTTCTTC
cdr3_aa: CASSLATGYNEQFF

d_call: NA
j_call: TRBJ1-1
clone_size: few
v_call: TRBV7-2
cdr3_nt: TGTGCCAGCAGCTTATACTGGACAGAGAACACTGAAGCTTTCTTT
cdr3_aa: CASSLYWTENTEAFF

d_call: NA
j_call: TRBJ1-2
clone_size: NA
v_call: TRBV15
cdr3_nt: TGTGCCACCAGCAGAGAAGCAGGGTCACACTATGGCTACACCTTC
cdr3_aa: CATSREAGSHYGYTF

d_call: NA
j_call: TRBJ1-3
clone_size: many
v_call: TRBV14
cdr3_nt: TGTGCCAGCAGCCCTGGCTGGCTGTCCTCTGGAAACACCATATATTTT
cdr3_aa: CASSPGWLSSGNTIYF

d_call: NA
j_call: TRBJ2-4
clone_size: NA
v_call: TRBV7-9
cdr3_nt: TGTGCCAGCAGCTTTACAGGGCCCAAAAACATTCAGTACTTC
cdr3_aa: CASSFTGPKNIQYF